What follows are 10 T cell receptor beta chains derived from one specimen sequenced in a study of post-analysis software for immune sequencing data. Each TCR beta cDNA library carried unique molecular identifiers. TCRdb passed the PCR reads through MiXCR, listing each CDR3 protein once. The sample lists about 800,000 distinct CDR3 sequences, less than 35% occurring once. General observations from the study: Patients had higher frequencies than controls of about five TRBV segments, including TRBV5-6, TRBV5-1 and TRBV20-1.

No antigen is known for these receptors. The sequencing input was blood. The receptors stem from a girl aged 5 to 17 with multiple sclerosis.

The table lists this clonotype with a few counts. This chain joins TRBV28 and TRBJ1-5, with TRBD1 matching over 7 bases. Germline assignment: CDR1 MDHEN and CDR2 SYDVKM. This CDR3 has 15 residues. V trimming: 6 bases; J trimming: 1 base; junction bases outside the gene matches: 6. For the CDR3, the DNA is TGTGCCAGCAGGGCAGGGGGTCCGAGCAATCAGCCCCAGCATTTT. Its protein product is CASRAGGPSNQPQHF. The whole variable domain, filled in from reference TRBV28 and TRBJ1-5, reads DVKVTQSSRYLVKRTGEKVFLECVQDMDHENMFWYRQDPGLGLRLIYFSYDVKMKEKGDIPEGYSVSREKKERFSLILESASTNQTSMYLCASRAGGPSNQPQHFGDGTRLSIL.

V usage is TRBV28 and J usage is TRBJ2-7; D perhaps matches TRBD2 (6 bases). CDR3 size: 12 residues. Per the germline V gene, CDR1 is MDHEN and CDR2 is SYDVKM. Trimming cost V 2 bases and J 9 bases, with 11 bases left between them. CDR3 DNA: TGTGCCAGCAGTTTAGGGGACTCTCGGCAGTACTTC. This gives the protein CASSLGDSRQYF.

V gene TRBV5-1 combines with J gene TRBJ1-2; TRBD1 matches 8 bases. J lost 4 bases, V lost 7 bases, and 15 bases had no gene match. Germline V gene lookup returns CDR1 SGHRS and CDR2 YFSETQ. The CDR3 consists of 16 residues. The CDR3 loop reads CASSTGGPKRGYGYTF. CDR3 bases: TGCGCCAGCTCCACAGGGGGACCAAAAAGAGGCTATGGCTACACCTTC.

About this clonotype itself: Relative to the germline gene, one junction end is altered; a read error may explain this. The V call is TRBV11-2, the J call TRBJ2-6; no reliable D call. CDR1 is SGHAT and CDR2 is FQNNGV in the germline V gene. The CDR3 totals 14 residues. The CDR3 loop is CPSSFQVQTNVLTF. CDR3 sequence (DNA): TGTCCCAGCAGCTTCCAGGTACAGACCAACGTCCTGACTTTC.

Of note for this clonotype: A much larger clone sits a single nucleotide away, making a read error possible. J is TRBJ2-1 and V is TRBV29-1; weak D call: TRBD1 (6 bases). Trimming shortened V by 8 bases and J by 0 bases, and 14 bases separated the two germline ends. Looked up from germline, CDR1 is SQVTM and CDR2 is ANQGSEA. This CDR3 is 14 amino acids long. This chain's CDR3 is CSTQTTGSYNEQFF. CDR3 DNA: TGCAGCACCCAGACGACAGGCTCCTACAATGAGCAGTTCTTC.

This chain joins TRBV5-6 and TRBJ2-3; 7 bases are a match to TRBD2. The V segment lost 2 bases and the J segment 3 bases; nucleotides outside the gene matches: 6. The CDR3 has 15 residues. CDR1 is SGHDT and CDR2 is YYEEEE in the germline V gene. The CDR3 sequence is CASSFDRLATDTQYF. The CDR3 nucleotides read TGTGCCAGCAGCTTTGATCGACTAGCTACAGATACGCAGTATTTT.

CDR3 sequence reads: CASSLVFSVSPQETQYF. CDR3 nucleotide sequence: TGCGCCAGCAGCTTGGTATTTAGCGTGTCCCCACAAGAGACCCAGTACTTC. The genes are TRBV5-1 and TRBJ2-5; TRBD2 might be the D (5 bases). Germline V gene sequence: CDR1 SGHRS, CDR2 YFSETQ. The CDR3 has 17 amino acids. V was cut by 0 bases and J by 2 bases, with 17 bases left in between.

This clonotype came up a few times. The V gene is TRBV7-2, the J gene TRBJ2-3; tentatively, D is TRBD2 (6 bases). V gave up 5 bases and J gave up 1 base, with 13 bases separating them. The CDR3 runs to 15 residues. CDR1 and CDR2 (germline): SGHTA, FQGNSA. The CDR3 DNA follows: TGTGCCAGCAGCCTAGTACCTAGCGGCACAGATACGCAGTATTTT. This codes for CASSLVPSGTDTQYF. The variable domain in full, completed from reference TRBV7-2 and TRBJ2-3, reads GAGVSQSPSNKVTEKGKDVELRCDPISGHTALYWYRQSLGQGLEFLIYFQGNSAPDKSGLPSDRFSAERTGGSVSTLTIQRTQQEDSAVYLCASSLVPSGTDTQYFGPGTRLTVL.

This clonotype was recorded many times. V is TRBV27 and J is TRBJ2-1, with D possibly being TRBD1 (6 bases). Trimming cost V 6 bases and J 6 bases, with 9 bases left between them. CDR3 length: 12 residues. The germline V gene has CDR1 MNHEY and CDR2 SMNVEV (reference sequence). The CDR3 loop is CASSFRGNEQFF. In DNA, the CDR3 is TGTGCCAGCAGCTTCAGGGGCAATGAGCAGTTCTTC.

This clonotype was counted only a few times. The chain combines TRBV12-3 or TRBV12-4 with TRBJ1-1; D unresolved. V was cut by 3 bases and J by 0 bases, with 11 bases left in between. The CDR3 contains 15 residues. CDR3 loop: CASSFGSGMNTEAFF. CDR3 nucleotides: TGTGCCAGCAGTTTTGGGTCAGGCATGAACACTGAAGCTTTCTTT.